Listed below are T cell receptor beta chains from one sample, sequenced in a study of control samples from healthy donors and cancer patients. TCRdb keeps only in-frame clones here, not all; method: immunoSEQ multiplex PCR. The sample consists of about 44,000 clones, over 65% of them appearing once. Material for sequencing was formalin-fixed, paraffin-embedded tissue. The receptors originated from a male donor with melanoma. The conserved cysteine and the conserved F or W are not part of the CDR3 here. The order of the fields is J gene, D gene, V gene, CDR3 protein. A D gene is named only where the DNA matches it firmly.

J: TRBJ2-5
D: TRBD2
V: TRBV2
CDR3: ASSYSLTSGNQETQY

J: TRBJ2-2
D: TRBD2
V: TRBV24-1
CDR3: ATSDFRGVATGELF

J: TRBJ2-5
D: -
V: TRBV28
CDR3: ASSSRETQY

J: TRBJ2-5
D: -
V: TRBV11-1
CDR3: ASSSQETQY

J: TRBJ2-7
D: -
V: TRBV28
CDR3: ASSLGDEQY

J: TRBJ2-1
D: -
V: TRBV29-1
CDR3: SVKTEVTIGEQF

J: TRBJ2-5
D: TRBD2
V: TRBV7-8
CDR3: ASSPREGPQETQY

J: TRBJ2-5
D: -
V: TRBV20-1
CDR3: SASFQRKPQETQY

J: TRBJ1-2
D: -
V: TRBV28
CDR3: ASSFRGIIRGYT

J: TRBJ2-1
D: -
V: TRBV29-1
CDR3: SVGQYNEQF

J: TRBJ1-1
D: -
V: TRBV5-1
CDR3: ASSLRTENTEAF

J: TRBJ2-4
D: -
V: TRBV5-1
CDR3: ASSLAATGIQY

J: TRBJ1-1
D: -
V: TRBV29-1
CDR3: STRTNTEAF

J: TRBJ2-1
D: -
V: TRBV2
CDR3: ASSLIPLYNEQF

J: TRBJ1-2
D: -
V: TRBV14
CDR3: ASSQGEVHYGYT

J: TRBJ1-1
D: -
V: TRBV4-2
CDR3: ASSQDLGPREAF

J: TRBJ2-7
D: -
V: TRBV6-5
CDR3: ASRTTSYEQY

J: TRBJ1-6
D: TRBD1
V: TRBV28
CDR3: AARQGRNSPLH

J: TRBJ2-1
D: TRBD2
V: TRBV29-1
CDR3: SVARSAGVPYNEQF

J: TRBJ2-7
D: -
V: TRBV5-5
CDR3: ASSLLLGFYEQY

J: TRBJ1-5
D: -
V: TRBV21-1
CDR3: ASSLDGLLGNQPQH

J: TRBJ2-7
D: -
V: TRBV28
CDR3: ASSFPPATYEQY

J: TRBJ2-2
D: -
V: TRBV29-1
CDR3: SARLGEAGELF

J: TRBJ1-5
D: -
V: TRBV19
CDR3: ASTIAPGQYQPQH

J: TRBJ2-5
D: -
V: TRBV19
CDR3: ASSIGGLTVQETQY

J: TRBJ2-4
D: -
V: TRBV13
CDR3: ASSDRDHKNIQY

J: TRBJ2-2
D: -
V: TRBV28
CDR3: ASSLWTGATGELF

J: TRBJ2-5
D: -
V: TRBV10-3
CDR3: AINKDYGETQY

J: TRBJ1-1
D: -
V: TRBV7-9
CDR3: ASSLESRRTEAF

J: TRBJ2-3
D: -
V: TRBV19
CDR3: ASSISDPRTDTQY

J: TRBJ2-1
D: TRBD2
V: TRBV7-8
CDR3: ASSLAGSGRTIHNEQF

J: TRBJ2-3
D: TRBD1
V: TRBV2
CDR3: ASSERRGQGITDTQY

J: TRBJ2-5
D: TRBD1
V: TRBV6-5
CDR3: ASNRGAGETQY

J: TRBJ2-7
D: -
V: TRBV7-2
CDR3: ASSLAGAVEEQY

J: TRBJ1-1
D: -
V: TRBV2
CDR3: ASRATHEAF

J: TRBJ1-6
D: -
V: TRBV10-2
CDR3: ASRRQNSPLH

J: TRBJ1-6
D: TRBD1
V: TRBV4-1
CDR3: ASSQDGGTDSPLH

J: TRBJ2-7
D: TRBD2
V: TRBV10-2
CDR3: ASPVGGLAGGFYEQY

J: TRBJ1-4
D: TRBD1
V: TRBV9
CDR3: ASSVSGTGGEKLF

J: TRBJ2-7
D: -
V: TRBV7-2
CDR3: ASSPRDSRYEQY

J: TRBJ2-7
D: TRBD1
V: TRBV25-1
CDR3: ASSDRDREYEQY

J: TRBJ1-5
D: TRBD1
V: TRBV6-1
CDR3: ASSELTPTGPNQPQH

J: TRBJ2-5
D: TRBD2
V: TRBV6-1
CDR3: ASSARLAGLAGETQY

J: TRBJ1-4
D: -
V: TRBV5-1
CDR3: ASSREDGEKLF

J: TRBJ2-5
D: -
V: TRBV28
CDR3: ASSLIGAGGQETQY

J: TRBJ2-3
D: -
V: TRBV6-5
CDR3: ASSQGGTQY

J: TRBJ1-2
D: -
V: TRBV28
CDR3: ASSPQGPWAYGYT

J: TRBJ2-3
D: -
V: TRBV14
CDR3: AGLSHSDTQY

J: TRBJ2-7
D: -
V: TRBV30
CDR3: AWSVMGINEQY

J: TRBJ1-1
D: -
V: TRBV29-1
CDR3: SVEVQNTEAF

J: TRBJ2-2
D: -
V: TRBV3-1/TRBV3-2
CDR3: ASSQVDGELF

J: TRBJ2-5
D: TRBD2
V: TRBV6-5
CDR3: ASSLRRLAVETQY

J: TRBJ1-1
D: -
V: TRBV29-1
CDR3: SVEGGPADTEAF

J: TRBJ2-2
D: -
V: TRBV5-1
CDR3: ASTYSWAGELF

J: TRBJ1-2
D: TRBD1
V: TRBV29-1
CDR3: SVTTGQGGSNYGYT

J: TRBJ1-6
D: TRBD1
V: TRBV7-9
CDR3: ASGTDNSPLH

J: TRBJ2-2
D: TRBD2
V: TRBV5-1
CDR3: ASSLDGTSGRAGGELF

J: TRBJ2-7
D: TRBD1
V: TRBV9
CDR3: ASSVYGQVVNEQY

J: TRBJ2-7
D: -
V: TRBV28
CDR3: ASSLPLSGYIYEQY

J: TRBJ2-2
D: -
V: TRBV11-1
CDR3: ASRGQGGPGELF